The next 16 T cell receptor beta chains were all read from a single sample in a study of control samples from healthy donors and cancer patients. Sequenced by immunoSEQ multiplex PCR; TCRdb stores in-frame clones only, minus some. The sample yields about 170,000 clones, 91% seen once. The sequenced sample was blood. Receptor source: a woman under 40 in good health.

This chain joins TRBV29-1 and TRBJ2-7, with 8 bases matching TRBD2. The CDR3 consists of 12 residues. CDR1 is SQVTM and CDR2 is ANQGSEA in the germline V gene. The V gene end was trimmed by 1 base and the J gene end by 6 bases; junction bases not matched to a gene: 2. For the CDR3, the DNA is TGCAGCGTTGAAGGTAGCGGGACCGAGCAGTACTTC. It encodes CSVEGSGTEQYF.

V is TRBV6-6 and J is TRBJ2-4; D uncertain. Germline CDR1 is MNHNY and CDR2 is SVGAGI (reference sequence). This CDR3 region has 16 residues. Trimming shortened V by 2 bases and J by 0 bases, and 11 bases separated the two germline ends. CDR3 loop: CASSYGTSLAKNIQYF. The DNA for the CDR3 is TGTGCCAGCAGTTACGGAACTTCCTTAGCCAAAAACATTCAGTACTTC.

The chain carries TRBV9 and TRBJ1-4; the match to TRBD1 covers 8 bases. The CDR3 consists of 15 residues. CDR1 is SGDLS, CDR2 YYNGEE, per germline. Unmatched junction bases numbered 5, after V lost 0 bases and J lost 7 bases. The CDR3 region has the DNA TGTGCCAGCAGCGTAGCAGGGGGCTTAGGTGAAAAACTGTTTTTT. Protein product: CASSVAGGLGEKLFF.

J is TRBJ2-1 and V is TRBV10-3; 9 positions agree with TRBD1. This CDR3 has 15 amino acids. V lost 6 bases and J lost 5; bases outside the gene matches: 8. CDR1 is ENHRY and CDR2 is SYGVKD in the germline V gene. As DNA, the CDR3 is TGTGCCATCAGAGCGGACAGGGGCGTCGACAATGAGCAGTTCTTC. Amino acid sequence: CAIRADRGVDNEQFF.

The chain carries TRBV28 and TRBJ2-7, with 10 bases fitting TRBD2. The germline V gene encodes CDR1 MDHEN and CDR2 SYDVKM. Trimming removed 5 bases from V and 3 bases from J; junction bases left unmatched: 7. The CDR3 is 15 amino acids. This CDR3 is CASSLGVAGGYEQYF. The CDR3 bases are TGTGCCAGCAGTCTGGGGGTAGCGGGAGGCTACGAGCAGTACTTC.

In regard to this clone: Distinct nucleotide sequences in the sample also encode this CDR3. The chain joins TRBV9 to TRBJ2-1, with 9 bases fitting TRBD2. This CDR3 has 15 amino acids. J was trimmed by 4 bases and V by 0 bases; bases with no gene match: 2. Germline CDR1 and CDR2: SGDLS and YYNGEE. CDR3 sequence (DNA): TGTGCCAGCAGCGTAGATAGCGGGAGATACAATGAGCAGTTCTTC. Amino acids: CASSVDSGRYNEQFF. Together with reference TRBV9 and TRBJ2-1, the CDR3 gives the full variable domain: DSGVTQTPKHLITATGQRVTLRCSPRSGDLSVYWYQQSLDQGLQFLIQYYNGEERAKGNILERFSAQQFPDLHSELNLSSLELGDSALYFCASSVDSGRYNEQFFGPGTRLTVL.

The chain uses TRBV4-1 and TRBJ1-1, with D possibly TRBD1 on 5 matching bases. CDR3 length: 17 amino acids. The V gene lost 0 bases and the J gene lost 0 bases, with 14 bases spanning the gap. Germline loops: CDR1 MGHRA, CDR2 YSYEKL. This CDR3 reads CASSQDRDGYMNTEAFF. The CDR3 DNA follows: TGCGCCAGCAGCCAAGATCGGGACGGCTACATGAACACTGAAGCTTTCTTT.

J is TRBJ2-7 and V is TRBV5-1; 7 nucleotides align to TRBD1. The CDR3 is made up of 15 amino acids. Trimming took 2 bases from V and 2 from J; bases not matched to a gene: 7. Germline CDR1 and CDR2: SGHRS and YFSETQ. CDR3 nucleotides: TGCGCCAGCAGCTTAAAAGCCGGGACAGCCTACGAGCAGTACTTC. Its protein is CASSLKAGTAYEQYF.

The chain links TRBV4-2 to TRBJ1-6; TRBD1 matches at 8 bases. CDR3 length equals 14 residues. CDR1 and CDR2 (germline): LGHNA, YNFKEQ. Trimming removed 2 bases from V and 8 bases from J; junction bases left unmatched: 2. CDR3 bases: TGTGCCAGCAGCCAACTGACAGGGGATTCACCCCTCCACTTT. This encodes CASSQLTGDSPLHF.

The rearrangement joins TRBV7-8 to TRBJ2-1, with D possibly TRBD1 on 6 matching bases. Germline values: CDR1 SGHVS, CDR2 FQNEAQ. This CDR3 comprises 13 residues. The V and J ends lost 4 bases and 5 bases respectively, with 9 bases between them. The DNA of the CDR3 is TGTGCCAGCAGCTCCCAGGGGCACAATGAGCAGTTCTTC. Translating it yields CASSSQGHNEQFF.

The V call is TRBV3-1 (or the pseudogene TRBV3-2), the J call TRBJ1-1; D remains unclear. Trimming took 4 bases from V and 4 from J, leaving 7 bases between them. The CDR3 covers 12 residues. The germline CDR1 and CDR2 sequences are LGHDT and YNNKEL (reference sequence). CDR3 coding DNA: TGTGCCAGCAGCCCGGCGGGCACTGAAGCTTTCTTT. It translates to CASSPAGTEAFF.

This chain joins TRBV7-2 and TRBJ1-1; TRBD1 agrees at 10 bases. In germline, CDR1 is SGHTA, CDR2 FQGNSA. The length of the CDR3 is 13 residues. With V trimmed by 5 bases and J by 6 bases, 3 bases remained unmatched. The CDR3 DNA sequence: TGTGCCAGCAGCCGGGACAGGGGCTCTGAAGCTTTCTTT. Translation gives CASSRDRGSEAFF.

The V call is TRBV29-1, the J call TRBJ1-3; D might be TRBD1 (5 bases). Germline values: CDR1 SQVTM, CDR2 ANQGSEA. The CDR3 is made up of 12 amino acids. Trimming shortened V by 4 bases and J by 3 bases, and 7 bases separated the two germline ends. The CDR3 region is CSVVGVGNTIYF. CDR3 coding DNA: TGCAGCGTTGTGGGGGTTGGAAACACCATATATTTT.

J is TRBJ2-3 and V is TRBV11-2; no reliable D call. The CDR3 consists of 12 residues. Trimming took 6 bases from V and 2 from J, leaving 6 bases between them. Germline-derived CDR1 and CDR2 are SGHAT and FQNNGV. This CDR3 reads CASSSTTDTQYF. CDR3 DNA sequence: TGTGCCAGCAGTTCTACCACAGATACGCAGTATTTT.

The gene calls are TRBV27 and TRBJ1-1, with 7 bases aligning to TRBD1. This CDR3 is 14 amino acids long. Germline V gene lookup returns CDR1 MNHEY and CDR2 SMNVEV (reference sequence). The J segment lost 2 bases and the V segment lost 5 bases, leaving 5 bases of the junction unmatched. CDR3 DNA sequence: TGTGCCAGCAGTACCGACAGGGCCAACACTGAAGCTTTCTTT. It is translated as CASSTDRANTEAFF.

The chain couples TRBV6-1 to TRBJ1-5; D unresolved. The V gene's germline CDR1 is MNHNS and CDR2 SASEGT. V was shortened by 0 bases and J by 4 bases, with 7 bases between the two germline ends. The CDR3 has 14 amino acids. Here the CDR3 reads CASSEAQENQPQHF. The CDR3, as DNA: TGTGCCAGCAGTGAAGCGCAGGAAAATCAGCCCCAGCATTTT.